This TCR beta chain was observed in a study of spatial heterogeneity in lung cancer. V shed 6 bases, J shed 1 base, and the junction held 7 bases outside the gene matches. CDR1 is DFQATT, CDR2 SNEGSKA, per germline (reference sequence). The CDR3 runs to 14 residues. General observations from the study: Ubiquitous expanded tumor TCRs showed up in blood more at resection than follow-up.

This clonotype was observed many times. Its target is unknown. Time point of the sample: sample taken at primary tumor resection. TCRs were sequenced from unsorted whole RNA of tumor, nontumor lung or PBMC. A distinct unique molecular identifier was carried by each TCR cDNA molecule. TCRdb processed the 5' RACE reads anew with MiXCR; each CDR3 protein has one entry. The repertoire holds over 50,000 distinct CDR3 sequences, with around 8.2% as singletons. This clonotype originated in a female donor with early-stage non-small cell lung cancer. Sample: PBMCs, taken at surgery. V and J are TRBV20-1 and TRBJ1-1; TRBD1 aligns across 8 bases. CDR3 DNA: TGCAGTGCCGGAACGACAGGGGCGAACACTGAAGCTTTCTTT. Translation: CSAGTTGANTEAFF.